What follows are 7 T cell receptor beta chains derived from one specimen sequenced in a study of regulatory T cells in long-lasting Graves disease. Specified time point: newly diagnosed GD, antithyroid drugs for less than 3 months. RNA from PBMCs was the source of the TCR library. Sequencing libraries for TCR beta were prepared with iRepertoire HTBI primers and Arm-PCR of CDR3 regions. TCRdb itself ran the multiplex PCR reads through MiXCR, one entry per CDR3 protein. The table includes approximately 350,000 distinct CDR3 sequences, around 15% detected once. This same sample was also part of a study on T cells in Graves' hyperthyroidism and ophthalmopathy.

Here the sequenced sample was peripheral blood mononuclear cells (PBMCs), taken at new diagnosis, from a patient treated with antithyroid drugs. The receptors were sampled from a woman between 18 and 29 years old with Graves disease.

This clonotype was detected many times. The genes are TRBV2 and TRBJ2-1, with D possibly TRBD1 on 5 matching bases. There are 16 residues in the CDR3. Trimming shortened V by 2 bases and J by 2 bases, and 13 bases separated the two germline ends. CDR1 is SNHLY, CDR2 FYNNEI, per germline. The CDR3 coding sequence is TGTGCCAGCAGTGAAAAGGGGTTCAACACCTACAATGAGCAGTTCTTC. It is translated as CASSEKGFNTYNEQFF.

This clonotype was detected ten times or more. This chain links TRBV20-1 with TRBJ2-3; no reliable D call. The CDR3 extends over 13 amino acids. Germline lookup yields CDR1 DFQATT and CDR2 SNEGSKA (reference sequence). Trimming pared 5 bases from V and 0 bases from J, leaving 9 bases between. The CDR3 DNA is TGCAGTGCTCAATTGACTAGCACAGATACGCAGTATTTT. It yields the protein CSAQLTSTDTQYF.

Turning to this clonotype: A far larger clone lies a single base away; this is likely a read error. The rearrangement links TRBV11-1 to TRBJ2-1; D not resolved. The germline gives CDR1 SGHAT, CDR2 FQDESV (reference sequence). This CDR3 has 14 amino acids. V was shortened by 7 bases and J by 3 bases, with 13 bases between the two germline ends. The CDR3 loop is CASTSLQNYNEQFF. For the CDR3, the DNA is TGTGCCAGCACCTCCCTGCAGAACTACAATGAGCAGTTCTTC.

This clonotype appeared many times. The chain uses TRBV30 and TRBJ2-1, with 7 bases matching TRBD1. J was trimmed by 2 bases and V by 3 bases; bases with no gene match: 7. The CDR3 length is 15 residues. Per the germline V gene, CDR1 is GTSNPN and CDR2 is SVGIG (reference sequence). CDR3 in amino acids: CAWSSEQGPYNEQFF. The CDR3 DNA sequence: TGTGCCTGGAGCTCGGAACAGGGGCCCTACAATGAGCAGTTCTTC. The complete variable domain, with remaining parts taken from reference TRBV30 and TRBJ2-1, reads SQTIHQWPATLVQPVGSPLSLECTVEGTSNPNLYWYRQAAGRGLQLLFYSVGIGQISSEVPQNLSASRPQDRQFILSSKKLLLSDSGFYLCAWSSEQGPYNEQFFGPGTRLTVL.

The chain recombines TRBV6-1 with TRBJ1-1, with 7 bases that match TRBD1. In germline, CDR1 is MNHNS, CDR2 SASEGT. V was pared by 6 bases and J by 11 bases, with 24 bases of the junction left unmatched. The CDR3 loop spans 17 amino acids. CDR3: CASRTDYRGPLIRRAFF. The DNA of the CDR3 is TGTGCCAGCAGGACCGATTACAGGGGCCCCTTAATCCGCAGGGCTTTCTTT.

This clonotype has more than one count but fewer than ten. CDR3 loop: CASSSRGEGAYEQYF. As DNA, the CDR3 is TGTGCCAGCAGCTCCAGGGGGGAGGGCGCCTACGAGCAGTACTTC. The rearrangement links TRBV9 to TRBJ2-7; D possibly uses TRBD1 or TRBD2 (7 bases each). Germline-derived CDR1 and CDR2 are SGDLS and YYNGEE. The CDR3 has 15 residues. V was pared by 4 bases and J by 2 bases, with 16 bases between.

This clonotype has more than one count but fewer than ten. This rearrangement joins TRBV10-2 to TRBJ1-1; 7 positions agree with TRBD1. There are 13 residues in the CDR3. The J segment lost 0 bases and the V segment lost 8 bases, leaving 3 bases of the junction unmatched. Germline assignment: CDR1 WSHSY and CDR2 SAAADI. Written as DNA, the CDR3 is TGCGCCAGCGCGGGACAGATGAACACTGAAGCTTTCTTT. Amino acid sequence: CASAGQMNTEAFF.